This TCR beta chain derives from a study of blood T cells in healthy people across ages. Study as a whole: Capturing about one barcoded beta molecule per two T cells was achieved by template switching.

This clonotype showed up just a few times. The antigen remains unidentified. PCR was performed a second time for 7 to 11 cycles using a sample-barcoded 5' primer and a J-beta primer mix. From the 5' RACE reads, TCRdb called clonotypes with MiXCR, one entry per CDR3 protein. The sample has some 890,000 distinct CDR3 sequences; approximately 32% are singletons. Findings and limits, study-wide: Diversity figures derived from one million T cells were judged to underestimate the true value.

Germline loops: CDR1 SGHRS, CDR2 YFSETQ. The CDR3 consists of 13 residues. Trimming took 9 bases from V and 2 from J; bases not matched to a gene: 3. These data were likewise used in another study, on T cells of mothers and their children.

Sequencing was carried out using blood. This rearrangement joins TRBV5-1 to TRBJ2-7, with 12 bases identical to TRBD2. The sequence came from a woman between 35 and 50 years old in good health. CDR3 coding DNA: TGCGCCACCAGACTAGCGGGGGCCTACGAGCAGTACTTC. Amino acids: CATRLAGAYEQYF.